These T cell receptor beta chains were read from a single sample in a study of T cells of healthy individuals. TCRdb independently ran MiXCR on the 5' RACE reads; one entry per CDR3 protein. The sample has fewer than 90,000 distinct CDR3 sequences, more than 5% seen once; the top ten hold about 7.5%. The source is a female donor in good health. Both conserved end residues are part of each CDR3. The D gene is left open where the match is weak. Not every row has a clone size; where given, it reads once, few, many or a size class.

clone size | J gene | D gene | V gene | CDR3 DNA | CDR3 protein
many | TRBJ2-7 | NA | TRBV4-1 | TGCGCCAGCAGCCAAAGAGGGACGGTAACCTACGAGCAGTACTTC | CASSQRGTVTYEQYF
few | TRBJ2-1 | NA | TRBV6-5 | TGTGCCAGCAGTTACCCTGGACTGGACAATGAGCAGTTCTTC | CASSYPGLDNEQFF
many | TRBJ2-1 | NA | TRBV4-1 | TGCGCCAGCAGCCACCCCCTTAAGGGTGAGCAGTTCTTC | CASSHPLKGEQFF
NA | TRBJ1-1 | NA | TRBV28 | TGTGCCAGCAGTTTTCACAGGGAGCCACGCACTGAAGCTTTCTTT | CASSFHREPRTEAFF
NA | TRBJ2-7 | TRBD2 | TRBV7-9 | TGTGCCAGCACCTCATTCATTAGCGGGATTTCCTACGAGCAGTACTTC | CASTSFISGISYEQYF
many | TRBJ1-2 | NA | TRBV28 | TGTGCCAGCAGTTTAGGGTTGCAAACCTCCTATGGCTACACCTTC | CASSLGLQTSYGYTF
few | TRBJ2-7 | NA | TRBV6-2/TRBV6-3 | TGTGCCAGCAGTCTCCGGCTAGCTGGTCTAGGAGAGCAGTACTTC | CASSLRLAGLGEQYF
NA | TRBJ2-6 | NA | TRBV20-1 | TGCAGTGCTACCTCAGGGGACTCTGGGGCCAACGTCCTGACTTTC | CSATSGDSGANVLTF
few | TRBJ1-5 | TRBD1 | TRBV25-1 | TGTGCCAGCAGTGAATCCGGCCAGGGGGCAAATCAGCCCCAGCATTTT | CASSESGQGANQPQHF
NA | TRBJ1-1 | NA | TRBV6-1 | TGTGCCAGCAGTGAGGACCCTCTAAACACTGAAGCTTTCTTT | CASSEDPLNTEAFF
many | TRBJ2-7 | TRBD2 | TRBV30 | TGTGCCTGGAGTGGCGGGGGCTCCTACGAGCAGTACTTC | CAWSGGGSYEQYF
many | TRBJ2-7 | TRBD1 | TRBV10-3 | TGTGCCATCAATGGACAGGGCTACGAGCAGTACTTC | CAINGQGYEQYF
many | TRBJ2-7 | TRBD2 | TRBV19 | TGTGCCAGTAGTCGTGGAGCTAGCGGGGTCTACTACGAGCAGTACTTC | CASSRGASGVYYEQYF
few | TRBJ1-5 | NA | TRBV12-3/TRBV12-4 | TGTGCCAGCAGCAGACAGAACAATCAGCCCCAGCATTTT | CASSRQNNQPQHF
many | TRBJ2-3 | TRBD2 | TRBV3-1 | TGTGCCAGCAGCCAAGGGACTAGCGGGAGCTCGCAGTATTTT | CASSQGTSGSSQYF
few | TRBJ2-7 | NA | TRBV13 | TGTGCCAGCAGCTTTATCTCCTACGAGCAGTACTTC | CASSFISYEQYF
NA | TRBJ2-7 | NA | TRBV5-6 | TGTGCCAGCAGTTTCTCCGGGACGGACTACGAGCAGTACTTC | CASSFSGTDYEQYF
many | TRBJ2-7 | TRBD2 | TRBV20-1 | TGCAGTGCTAGAGATCGGGCTAGCGGGAGGATGCCCGAGCAGTACTTC | CSARDRASGRMPEQYF
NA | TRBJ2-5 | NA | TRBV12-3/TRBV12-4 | TGTGCCAGCAGCCGTAGCGGAAGGAGCGGAGAGACCCAGTACTTC | CASSRSGRSGETQYF
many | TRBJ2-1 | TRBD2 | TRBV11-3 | TGTGCCAGCAGCCGTATGGCGGGAGCTTACAATGAGCAGTTCTTC | CASSRMAGAYNEQFF
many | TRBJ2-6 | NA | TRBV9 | TGTGCCAGCAGCGGGACAGCCTCTGGGGCCAACGTCCTGACTTTC | CASSGTASGANVLTF
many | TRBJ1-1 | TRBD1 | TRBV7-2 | TGTGCCAGCAGTCCATCTATCGACAGGGAGAACACTGAAGCTTTCTTT | CASSPSIDRENTEAFF
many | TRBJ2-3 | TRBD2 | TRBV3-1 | TGTGCCAGCAGCCAAGTTACGCGGGAGAGCACAGATACGCAGTATTTT | CASSQVTRESTDTQYF
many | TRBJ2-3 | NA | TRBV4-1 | TGCGCCAGCAGCCAAGCCGGGGCTAGCACAGATACGCAGTATTTT | CASSQAGASTDTQYF
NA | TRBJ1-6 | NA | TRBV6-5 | TGTGCCAGCAGTTACTCGACGGGACGGAAGAATTCACCCCTCCACTTT | CASSYSTGRKNSPLHF
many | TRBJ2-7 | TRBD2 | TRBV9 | TGTGCCAGCAGCTACACCGGGACTAGCTCCGAGCAGTACTTC | CASSYTGTSSEQYF
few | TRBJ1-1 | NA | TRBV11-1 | TGTGCCAGCAGCTTAGTTCTCTTCGCCTTGGGGGGAGACGAAGCTTTCTTT | CASSLVLFALGGDEAFF
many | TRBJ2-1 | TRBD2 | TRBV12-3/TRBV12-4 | TGTGCCAGCAGTTTAGGACTAGCGGGACCCGGACCGAACAATGAGCAGTTCTTC | CASSLGLAGPGPNNEQFF
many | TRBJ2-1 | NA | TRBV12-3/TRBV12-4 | TGTGCCAGCAGCTCTCGGGACCATTACAATGAGCAGTTCTTC | CASSSRDHYNEQFF
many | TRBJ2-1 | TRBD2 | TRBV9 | TGTGCCAGCAGCCTCGGGACTAGCGGGAATCGTAATGAGCAGTTCTTC | CASSLGTSGNRNEQFF
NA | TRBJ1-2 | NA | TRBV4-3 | TGCGCCAGCAGCGATGGGACACCCCGAGGGGGTGGCTACACCTTC | CASSDGTPRGGGYTF
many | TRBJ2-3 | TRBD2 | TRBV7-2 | TGTGCCAGCAGCCTCGGACTAGCGGAAGCAGATACGCAGTATTTT | CASSLGLAEADTQYF
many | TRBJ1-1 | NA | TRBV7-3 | TGTGCCAGCAGCTTACAGGAATCCTCTGAAGCTTTCTTT | CASSLQESSEAFF
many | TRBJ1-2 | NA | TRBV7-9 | TGTGCCAGCAGCCTAAGACAGTCCAACTATGGCTACACCTTC | CASSLRQSNYGYTF
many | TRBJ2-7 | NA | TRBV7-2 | TGTGCCAGCACCTCGGCGCAGGGTATGGACGAGCAGTACTTC | CASTSAQGMDEQYF
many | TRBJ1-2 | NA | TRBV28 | TGTGCCAGCAGTTTATGGCAGGGGTCCTATGGCTACACCTTC | CASSLWQGSYGYTF
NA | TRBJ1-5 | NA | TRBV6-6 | TGTGCCAGCAGTATCCGAGTTAGGACGGATAGCAATCAGCCCCAGCATTTT | CASSIRVRTDSNQPQHF
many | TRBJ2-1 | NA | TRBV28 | TGTGCCAGCAAGGCGGGCCAAACGTGGGGCAATGAGCAGTTCTTC | CASKAGQTWGNEQFF
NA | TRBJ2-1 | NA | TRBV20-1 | TGCAGTGCTAGAGGCGTCTACAATGAGCAGTTCTTC | CSARGVYNEQFF
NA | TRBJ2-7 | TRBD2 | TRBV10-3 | TGTGCCATCAGCGCCGGGACTAGCGGGAGAAGCGAGCAGTACTTC | CAISAGTSGRSEQYF
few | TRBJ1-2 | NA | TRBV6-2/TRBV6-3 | TGTGCCAGCGGGGATCCAGCTAACTATGGCTACACCTTC | CASGDPANYGYTF
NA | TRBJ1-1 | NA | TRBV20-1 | TGCAGTGCCCCCTCGCAGGGCGGTGAAGCTTTCTTT | CSAPSQGGEAFF
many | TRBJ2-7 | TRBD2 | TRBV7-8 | TGTGCCAGCAGCTCGGAGGGACTAGCGGGACCCTACGAGCAGTACTTC | CASSSEGLAGPYEQYF
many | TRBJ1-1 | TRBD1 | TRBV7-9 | TGTGCCAGCAGCCCCCCGACAGGGGATATTACTGAAGCTTTCTTT | CASSPPTGDITEAFF
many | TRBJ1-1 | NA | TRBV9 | TGTGCCAGCAGCGTAAGCACCGGGAACGAAGCTTTCTTT | CASSVSTGNEAFF
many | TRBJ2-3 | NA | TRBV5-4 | TGTGCCAGCAGCTCGTGGGGGCAGGATACGCAGTATTTT | CASSSWGQDTQYF
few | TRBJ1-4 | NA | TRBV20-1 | TGCAGTGCTAAGAAATCCGCAACTAATGAAAAACTGTTTTTT | CSAKKSATNEKLFF
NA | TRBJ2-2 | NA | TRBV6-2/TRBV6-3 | TGTGCCAGCAGTGTGGGACTTTCCGACACCGGGGAGCTGTTTTTT | CASSVGLSDTGELFF
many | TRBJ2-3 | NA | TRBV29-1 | TGCAGCGTCAGCGGACCCACAGATACGCAGTATTTT | CSVSGPTDTQYF
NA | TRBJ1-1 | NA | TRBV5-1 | TGCGCCAGCAGCGGGAACAGGCTCCAGAACACTGAAGCTTTCTTT | CASSGNRLQNTEAFF
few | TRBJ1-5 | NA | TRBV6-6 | TGTGCCAGCAGTTACTCGAGACCGAATAGCAATCAGCCCCAGCATTTT | CASSYSRPNSNQPQHF
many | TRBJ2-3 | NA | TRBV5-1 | TGCGCCAGCAGAGGAGGGGAAAATACGCAGTATTTT | CASRGGENTQYF
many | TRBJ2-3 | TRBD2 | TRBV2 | TGTGCCAGCAGCATAAGACTAGCCTTTACGACAGATACGCAGTATTTT | CASSIRLAFTTDTQYF
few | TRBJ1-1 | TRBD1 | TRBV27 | TGTGCCACCAAAATGGGACAGGGGATTATGAACACTGAAGCTTTCTTT | CATKMGQGIMNTEAFF
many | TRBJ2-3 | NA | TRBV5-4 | TGTGCCAGCAGCATGGGACAAACCACAGATACGCAGTATTTT | CASSMGQTTDTQYF
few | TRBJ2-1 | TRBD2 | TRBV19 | TGTGCCAGTAGTATGATAGCGGGGAGGTGGTTCTTC | CASSMIAGRWFF
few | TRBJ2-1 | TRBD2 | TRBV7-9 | TGTGCCAGCTCCCCAGCGGGACTAGGCTATGAGCAGTTCTTC | CASSPAGLGYEQFF
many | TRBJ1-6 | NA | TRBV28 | TGTGCCAGCAGTTTATCTTGGGGGGACTCACCCCTCCACTTT | CASSLSWGDSPLHF
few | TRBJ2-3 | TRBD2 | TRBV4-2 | TGTGCCAGCAGCCAAGACCGGGGGACTAGCACGCAGTATTTT | CASSQDRGTSTQYF
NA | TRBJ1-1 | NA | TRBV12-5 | TGTGCTAGTGGTTTGGCTGGGGATAGGAACACTGAAGCTTTCTTT | CASGLAGDRNTEAFF